The 8 T cell receptor beta chains presented below share a single source sample, sequenced in a study of T cells in Graves' hyperthyroidism and ophthalmopathy. TCR beta CDR3 regions were amplified from RNA transcripts. Researchers ran a first-round RT-PCR on the TCR CDR3 using the HTBI primer set. TCRdb processed the multiplex PCR reads anew with MiXCR; each CDR3 protein has one entry. Of 490,000 or so distinct CDR3 sequences listed, around 15% are singletons. Sequenced: blood. Receptors originate from a woman aged 30 to 39 with Graves' ophthalmopathy.

The rearrangement joins TRBV5-1 to TRBJ1-2; D is undetermined. Germline V CDR1 and CDR2: SGHRS, YFSETQ. V was clipped by 4 bases and J by 8 bases, with 9 bases between them. The CDR3 runs 11 residues. CDR3 DNA sequence: TGCGCCAGCAGCCTCGACAAGGGCTACACCTTC. It encodes CASSLDKGYTF.

V usage is TRBV11-2 and J usage is TRBJ2-5; D is perhaps TRBD1 or TRBD2 (6 bases each). In germline, CDR1 is SGHAT, CDR2 FQNNGV. V was cut by 1 base and J by 5 bases, with 23 bases left in between. The CDR3 consists of 18 residues. The CDR3 DNA reads as TGTGCCAGCAGCTTAGGGCGCCTCGGCGGGACAAAAGACGAGACCCAGTACTTC. This encodes CASSLGRLGGTKDETQYF.

V and J are TRBV13 and TRBJ1-1, with a possible D match to TRBD1 (6 bases). Germline loops: CDR1 PRHDT, CDR2 FYEKMQ (reference sequence). The CDR3 has 12 residues. Trimming stripped 5 bases from V and 8 bases from J, with 12 bases between. The chain's CDR3 is CASSLQGIEAFF. The CDR3 DNA reads TGTGCCAGCAGCCTACAGGGCATAGAAGCTTTCTTT.

Many counts were recorded for this clonotype. The genes are TRBV7-2 and TRBJ1-5; no reliable D call. The CDR3 has 16 amino acids. With 3 bases removed from V and 4 bases from J, the gap between germline ends came to 16 bases. Germline CDR1 reads SGHTA; CDR2 reads FQGNSA. CDR3 sequence (DNA): TGTGCCAGCAGCTTGTACCACTCAGCACGGAATCAGCCCCAGCATTTT. Residues: CASSLYHSARNQPQHF.

This clonotype was counted many times. The CDR3 DNA follows: TGTGCCAGCAGCCCAGGACTAGCGGGTCATCAGACCCAGTACTTC. It specifies CASSPGLAGHQTQYF. This chain connects TRBV3-1 to TRBJ2-5; 11 nucleotides align to TRBD2. The CDR3 consists of 15 residues. The V and J ends lost 4 bases and 6 bases, in that order; junction bases with no gene match: 7. Looked up from germline, CDR1 is LGHDT and CDR2 is YNNKEL (reference sequence).

The chain carries TRBV10-1 and TRBJ2-1, with 10 bases that match TRBD2. The junction had 6 bases not matched to a gene; V was cut back by 3 bases and J by 7 bases. This CDR3 region has 15 residues. The germline V gene has CDR1 WNHNN and CDR2 SYGVQD (reference sequence). The CDR3 nucleotides are TGCGCCAGCAGTGAAATTAGCGGGAGGTGGAATGAGCAGTTCTTC. It specifies CASSEISGRWNEQFF.

This clonotype was recorded at least ten times. V and J are TRBV11-2 and TRBJ2-1; 8 bases line up with TRBD2. This CDR3 region has 13 residues. CDR1 is SGHAT and CDR2 is FQNNGV in the germline V gene. With V trimmed by 3 bases and J by 9 bases, 4 bases remained unmatched. DNA of the CDR3: TGTGCCAGCAGCTTGGGACTAGGCGGTGAGCAGTTCTTC. It codes for CASSLGLGGEQFF.

This clonotype came up many times. This chain connects TRBV3-1 to TRBJ2-3; a weak D match, TRBD2 (5 bases). Germline V gene lookup returns CDR1 LGHDT and CDR2 YNNKEL (reference sequence). Trimming took off 4 bases at V and 2 bases at J, with 13 bases between the two ends. The CDR3 is 15 amino acids. The CDR3 is CASSPIGENTDTQYF. The CDR3 DNA reads TGTGCCAGCAGCCCGATCGGGGAGAACACAGATACGCAGTATTTT.